Listed below are T cell receptor beta chains from one sample, sequenced in a study of shared clonotypes between healthy human individuals. Using immunoSEQ multiplex PCR, the repertoire was profiled, and TCRdb retains in-frame clones only, with some absent. The repertoire holds 500,000 to 550,000 clones, 95% to 97% seen once, with about 0.06% in the top ten. Sequenced: naive CD4+ T cells sorted from blood. All receptors come from a woman in her thirties in good health. CDR3s include the opening cysteine and the closing phenylalanine or tryptophan. The order of the fields is J gene, clone size, D gene, V gene, CDR3 protein, CDR3 DNA. A D gene is named only where the DNA matches it firmly. Part of the rows lack a size; the others show once, few, many or a class for expanded clones.

j_gene: TRBJ2-4; abundance: once; d_gene: NA; v_gene: TRBV19; CDR3aa: CASSIDHGRGLAKNIQYF; CDR3nt: TGTGCCAGTAGTATAGATCACGGCAGGGGCCTAGCCAAAAACATTCAGTACTTC
j_gene: TRBJ1-3; abundance: NA; d_gene: NA; v_gene: TRBV6-5; CDR3aa: CASSYSGNSGNTIYF; CDR3nt: TGTGCCAGCAGTTACTCCGGCAACTCTGGAAACACCATATATTTT
j_gene: TRBJ2-2; abundance: NA; d_gene: NA; v_gene: TRBV9; CDR3aa: CASSSLVGELFF; CDR3nt: TGTGCCAGCAGCTCATTAGTGGGGGAGCTGTTTTTT
j_gene: TRBJ1-4; abundance: NA; d_gene: TRBD1; v_gene: TRBV28; CDR3aa: CASQPGGPGDEKLFF; CDR3nt: TGTGCCAGCCAACCAGGGGGTCCTGGCGATGAAAAACTGTTTTTT
j_gene: TRBJ1-5; abundance: NA; d_gene: NA; v_gene: TRBV6-1; CDR3aa: CASSELSMEPQHF; CDR3nt: TGTGCCAGCAGTGAACTCTCGATGGAGCCCCAGCATTTT
j_gene: TRBJ1-3; abundance: NA; d_gene: NA; v_gene: TRBV2; CDR3aa: CASIVEGQGNTIYF; CDR3nt: TGTGCCAGCATCGTCGAGGGGCAAGGAAACACCATATATTTT
j_gene: TRBJ2-3; abundance: NA; d_gene: NA; v_gene: TRBV7-7; CDR3aa: CASSLGGYTDTQYF; CDR3nt: TGTGCCAGCAGCTTAGGCGGGTACACAGATACGCAGTATTTT
j_gene: TRBJ2-1; abundance: once; d_gene: TRBD2; v_gene: TRBV11-2; CDR3aa: CASSLITSGAYNEQFF; CDR3nt: TGTGCCAGCAGCTTAATCACTAGCGGGGCCTACAATGAGCAGTTCTTC
j_gene: TRBJ1-4; abundance: once; d_gene: NA; v_gene: TRBV18; CDR3aa: CASSPWSQGSEKLFF; CDR3nt: TGTGCCAGCTCACCCTGGTCGCAGGGATCCGAAAAACTGTTTTTT
j_gene: TRBJ2-1; abundance: NA; d_gene: NA; v_gene: TRBV7-9; CDR3aa: CASSLSAERAGEQFF; CDR3nt: TGTGCCAGCAGCTTATCGGCCGAACGAGCCGGTGAGCAGTTCTTC
j_gene: TRBJ2-3; abundance: NA; d_gene: TRBD2; v_gene: TRBV9; CDR3aa: CASSASGRAPDTQYF; CDR3nt: TGTGCCAGCAGCGCAAGCGGGAGGGCCCCAGATACGCAGTATTTT
j_gene: TRBJ1-1; abundance: NA; d_gene: NA; v_gene: TRBV6-6; CDR3aa: CASSYSRGGTEAFF; CDR3nt: TGTGCCAGCAGTTACTCGCGTGGGGGCACTGAAGCTTTCTTT
j_gene: TRBJ2-7; abundance: NA; d_gene: NA; v_gene: TRBV11-2; CDR3aa: CASSLMKSGRVLYEQYF; CDR3nt: TGTGCCAGCAGCTTAATGAAGTCTGGGCGGGTTCTCTACGAGCAGTACTTC
j_gene: TRBJ2-1; abundance: NA; d_gene: NA; v_gene: TRBV5-1; CDR3aa: CASSLVFGTQYNEQFF; CDR3nt: TGCGCCAGCAGCTTGGTATTCGGGACCCAATACAATGAGCAGTTCTTC
j_gene: TRBJ1-4; abundance: few; d_gene: NA; v_gene: TRBV7-9; CDR3aa: CASSSGGPGLFF; CDR3nt: TGTGCCAGCAGCTCCGGGGGGCCCGGACTGTTTTTT
j_gene: TRBJ2-2; abundance: NA; d_gene: NA; v_gene: TRBV28; CDR3aa: CASRRARDTGELFF; CDR3nt: TGTGCCAGCAGGAGGGCCCGGGACACCGGGGAGCTATTTTTT
j_gene: TRBJ2-3; abundance: NA; d_gene: NA; v_gene: TRBV5-1; CDR3aa: CASSLLLGGLTDTQYF; CDR3nt: TGCGCCAGCAGCTTGTTGTTGGGAGGCCTCACAGATACGCAGTATTTT
j_gene: TRBJ2-1; abundance: NA; d_gene: TRBD2; v_gene: TRBV7-2; CDR3aa: CASSLDPSGTINEQFF; CDR3nt: TGTGCCAGCAGCTTAGATCCTAGCGGGACAATTAATGAGCAGTTCTTC
j_gene: TRBJ2-4; abundance: once; d_gene: NA; v_gene: TRBV4-1; CDR3aa: CASSQGTDIVPKNIQYF; CDR3nt: TGCGCCAGCAGCCAAGGCACGGACATCGTACCCAAAAACATTCAGTACTTC
j_gene: TRBJ2-4; abundance: once; d_gene: NA; v_gene: TRBV27; CDR3aa: CASSLYPPPGYF; CDR3nt: TGTGCCAGCAGTTTATATCCCCCCCCGGGGTACTTC
j_gene: TRBJ1-1; abundance: NA; d_gene: NA; v_gene: TRBV6-5; CDR3aa: CASSYVFQGNTEAFF; CDR3nt: TGTGCCAGCAGTTACGTGTTTCAGGGGAACACTGAAGCTTTCTTT
j_gene: TRBJ2-2; abundance: NA; d_gene: NA; v_gene: TRBV7-2; CDR3aa: CASSLVGETGELFF; CDR3nt: TGTGCCAGCAGCTTAGTGGGCGAAACCGGGGAGCTGTTTTTT
j_gene: TRBJ1-1; abundance: NA; d_gene: TRBD1; v_gene: TRBV28; CDR3aa: CASRAGGLTEAFF; CDR3nt: TGTGCCAGCAGGGCAGGGGGCTTGACTGAAGCTTTCTTT
j_gene: TRBJ2-7; abundance: NA; d_gene: NA; v_gene: TRBV4-1; CDR3aa: CASSQERGYEQYF; CDR3nt: TGCGCCAGCAGCCAAGAAAGGGGCTACGAGCAGTACTTC
j_gene: TRBJ2-7; abundance: once; d_gene: TRBD2; v_gene: TRBV15; CDR3aa: CATSRDQAGGPYEQYF; CDR3nt: TGTGCCACCAGCAGAGATCAAGCGGGAGGGCCCTACGAGCAGTACTTC
j_gene: TRBJ2-5; abundance: NA; d_gene: TRBD2; v_gene: TRBV7-8; CDR3aa: CASSRKTGTSASSQETQYF; CDR3nt: TGTGCCAGCAGCCGCAAGACCGGGACTAGCGCGTCGTCGCAAGAGACCCAGTACTTC
j_gene: TRBJ2-7; abundance: NA; d_gene: NA; v_gene: TRBV29-1; CDR3aa: CSVAALEGTYEQYF; CDR3nt: TGCAGCGTTGCCGCATTGGAGGGGACCTACGAGCAGTACTTC
j_gene: TRBJ2-3; abundance: NA; d_gene: NA; v_gene: TRBV6-5; CDR3aa: CASSSSLGSDTQYF; CDR3nt: TGTGCCAGCAGTTCCTCCCTGGGGTCAGATACGCAGTATTTT
j_gene: TRBJ2-7; abundance: NA; d_gene: NA; v_gene: TRBV5-1; CDR3aa: CASSGSPYEQYF; CDR3nt: TGCGCCAGCAGCGGCAGTCCCTACGAGCAGTACTTC
j_gene: TRBJ2-5; abundance: NA; d_gene: NA; v_gene: TRBV4-1; CDR3aa: CASSQDKDAGPQYF; CDR3nt: TGCGCCAGCAGCCAAGATAAGGACGCCGGTCCCCAGTACTTC
j_gene: TRBJ2-7; abundance: NA; d_gene: TRBD2; v_gene: TRBV7-9; CDR3aa: CASSSTSGVTYEQYF; CDR3nt: TGTGCCAGCAGCTCGACTAGCGGGGTTACCTACGAGCAGTACTTC
j_gene: TRBJ1-5; abundance: NA; d_gene: TRBD1; v_gene: TRBV6-1; CDR3aa: CASSEVGHWTGWEVRGNQPQHF; CDR3nt: TGTGCCAGCAGTGAAGTAGGTCACTGGACAGGGTGGGAGGTGAGGGGGAATCAGCCCCAGCATTTT
j_gene: TRBJ1-1; abundance: NA; d_gene: NA; v_gene: TRBV28; CDR3aa: CASSRGVNTEAFF; CDR3nt: TGTGCCAGCAGCCGCGGAGTGAACACTGAAGCTTTCTTT
j_gene: TRBJ1-2; abundance: NA; d_gene: NA; v_gene: TRBV10-3; CDR3aa: CAISDSRANYGYTF; CDR3nt: TGTGCCATCAGCGACAGCCGAGCTAACTATGGCTACACCTTC
j_gene: TRBJ2-5; abundance: NA; d_gene: TRBD2; v_gene: TRBV28; CDR3aa: CASSRRLAGGETQYF; CDR3nt: TGTGCCAGCAGTCGGAGACTAGCGGGAGGGGAGACCCAGTACTTC
j_gene: TRBJ1-1; abundance: NA; d_gene: TRBD1; v_gene: TRBV28; CDR3aa: CASSSAGGHTEAFF; CDR3nt: TGTGCCAGCAGTTCCGCAGGGGGCCACACTGAAGCTTTCTTT
j_gene: TRBJ1-6; abundance: NA; d_gene: NA; v_gene: TRBV19; CDR3aa: CASTPTGPSYNSPLHF; CDR3nt: TGTGCCAGTACTCCCACGGGGCCCTCCTATAATTCACCCCTCCACTTT
j_gene: TRBJ1-2; abundance: NA; d_gene: NA; v_gene: TRBV7-9; CDR3aa: CASSFPVGQGNYGYTF; CDR3nt: TGTGCCAGCAGTTTCCCGGTTGGGCAGGGGAACTATGGCTACACCTTC
j_gene: TRBJ2-7; abundance: NA; d_gene: NA; v_gene: TRBV5-1; CDR3aa: CASSLATGPSYEQYF; CDR3nt: TGCGCCAGCAGCTTGGCTACGGGTCCTTCCTACGAGCAGTACTTC
j_gene: TRBJ1-2; abundance: NA; d_gene: NA; v_gene: TRBV7-2; CDR3aa: CASSPMSRGARGGYTF; CDR3nt: TGTGCCAGCAGCCCCATGTCTCGGGGCGCGCGGGGTGGCTACACCTTC
j_gene: TRBJ2-2; abundance: NA; d_gene: NA; v_gene: TRBV7-7; CDR3aa: CASSLGPFTGELFF; CDR3nt: TGTGCCAGCAGCTTAGGGCCGTTCACCGGGGAGCTGTTTTTT
j_gene: TRBJ2-1; abundance: NA; d_gene: TRBD1; v_gene: TRBV28; CDR3aa: CASKDRGGNEQFF; CDR3nt: TGTGCCAGCAAGGACAGGGGTGGTAATGAGCAGTTCTTC
j_gene: TRBJ1-5; abundance: NA; d_gene: NA; v_gene: TRBV25-1; CDR3aa: CASSEFWGDQPQHF; CDR3nt: TGTGCCAGCAGTGAATTTTGGGGGGATCAGCCCCAGCATTTT
j_gene: TRBJ2-1; abundance: NA; d_gene: NA; v_gene: TRBV28; CDR3aa: CASTGVSYNEQFF; CDR3nt: TGTGCTTCCACGGGGGTCTCCTACAATGAGCAGTTCTTC